This T cell receptor (beta chain) was captured by sequencing in a study of T cells in Graves' hyperthyroidism and ophthalmopathy. CDR1 is SGHDT, CDR2 YYEEEE, per germline. There are 15 residues in the CDR3. Trimming took 0 bases from V and 4 from J; bases not matched to a gene: 4. Broader study findings: Most expanded thyroid clonotypes above 0.001 recurred in blood.

Amplification of TCR beta CDR3 regions used RNA as the template. Primed by the HTBI set, a first-round RT-PCR was run on the TCR CDR3. TCRdb used MiXCR to reprocess the multiplex PCR reads, holding one entry per CDR3 protein. The table lists 250,000 or so distinct CDR3 sequences, approximately 16% of them singletons. In regard to this clonotype: Its target is not known.

Any symptoms of ophthalmopathy came after the first hyperthyroidism diagnosis, from which the blood sample dates. Material for sequencing was blood. V gene TRBV5-6 combines with J gene TRBJ2-5, with 9 bases aligning to TRBD2. This TCR came from a woman between 50 and 59 years old with Graves' hyperthyroidism that later progressed to Graves' ophthalmopathy. The CDR3 spells CASSLALAGRETQYF. In nucleotides, the CDR3 is TGTGCCAGCAGCTTGGCTCTAGCGGGACGAGAGACCCAGTACTTC.